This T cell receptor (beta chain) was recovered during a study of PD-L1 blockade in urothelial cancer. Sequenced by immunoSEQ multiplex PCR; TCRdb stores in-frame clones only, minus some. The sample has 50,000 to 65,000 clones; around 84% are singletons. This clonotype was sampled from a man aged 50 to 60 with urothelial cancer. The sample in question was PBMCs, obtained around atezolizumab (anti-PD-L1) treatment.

The CDR3 DNA reads TGTGCCAGCTCACCAATTGTGCGGGAGACCCAGTACTTC. It specifies CASSPIVRETQYF. The chain couples TRBV18 to TRBJ2-5; no clear D. The CDR3 is made up of 13 amino acids. The V and J ends lost 2 bases and 5 bases respectively, with 9 bases between them. CDR1 KGHSH and CDR2 LQKENI come from the germline V gene.